The rows below give T cell receptor beta chains drawn from one sample of a study of blood T cell repertoires in COVID-19. Data came from immunoSEQ multiplex PCR; TCRdb stores just in-frame clones and leaves some out. The data hold approximately 50,000 clones, with more than 80% observed a single time. Sequencing was carried out using peripheral blood. All receptors come from a human donor in a cohort sampled during active COVID-19. The CDR3 runs from the conserved cysteine through the conserved F or W.

V	J	CDR3
TRBV3-1/TRBV3-2	TRBJ1-6	CASSRTGAAYNSPLHF
TRBV28	TRBJ2-6	CASSTAGSGANVLTF
TRBV27	TRBJ2-7	CASSLSPPGIEQYF
TRBV7-8	TRBJ1-1	CASSVRRDTEAFF
TRBV5-1	TRBJ2-3	CASTLTSGSDTQYF
TRBV27	TRBJ1-2	CASRPTLVGANGYTF
TRBV19	TRBJ2-7	CASSVGLADEQYF
TRBV14	TRBJ2-3	CASSGRFNTDTQYF
TRBV5-1	TRBJ2-6	CASSLGWEREGPGANVLTF
TRBV6-5	TRBJ1-1	CASISRVSEAFF
TRBV19	TRBJ1-1	CASSRQGFTEAFF
TRBV5-4	TRBJ1-1	CASSPTTIGGTEAFF
TRBV9	TRBJ1-2	CASSRSVPGTDYGYTF
TRBV11-3	TRBJ2-7	CASSLDLRVLSLSYEQYF
TRBV4-1	TRBJ2-2	CASSQGGGINTGELFF
TRBV7-9	TRBJ2-1	CASSLILREDEQFF
TRBV2	TRBJ2-1	CASSENFPQGLAGNEQFF
TRBV7-3	TRBJ2-2	CASSLTSGSTGELFF
TRBV6-1	TRBJ2-7	CASSVPGQGAFGSYEQYF
TRBV12-2	TRBJ1-6	CASRQRTGDDNSPLHF
TRBV11-2	TRBJ2-5	CASSPSSLVETQYF
TRBV7-8	TRBJ2-5	CASSWGQKETQYF
TRBV19	TRBJ2-4	CASSELSYPAKNIQYF
TRBV20-1	TRBJ2-1	CSASRGPSYNEQFF
TRBV24-1	TRBJ2-3	CAPHRGRGADTQYF
TRBV12-3/TRBV12-4	TRBJ1-2	CASSLWSEYGYTF
TRBV5-1	TRBJ2-7	CASTPTEAYEQYF
TRBV5-4	TRBJ2-5	CASSPRTGEETQYF
TRBV6-6	TRBJ1-1	CASIVGNKGEAFF
TRBV5-1	TRBJ2-3	CASSLPVSGSTDTQYF
TRBV3-1/TRBV3-2	TRBJ1-3	CASSQRGSGNTIYF
TRBV28	TRBJ2-1	CASSLLPQGGIEFF
TRBV7-2	TRBJ1-2	CASSPNPGGYGYTF
TRBV18	TRBJ1-5	CASRGDKGAQPQHF
TRBV6-2/TRBV6-3	TRBJ1-1	CASSYSAWTGWGGTEAFF
TRBV7-2	TRBJ2-5	CASSLGLAGGGETQYF
TRBV4-2	TRBJ2-7	CASSQDPGTGAYEQYF
TRBV9	TRBJ2-7	CASSGRTGGYEQYF
TRBV7-9	TRBJ2-7	CASSLLAGVAYEQYF
TRBV6-5	TRBJ2-7	CASHSLGGAYEQYF
TRBV7-2	TRBJ2-7	CASSGGLPTSYEQYF
TRBV5-5	TRBJ2-7	CASSLRSPQGNEQYF
TRBV4-3	TRBJ1-1	CASSRTPPGGFEAFF
TRBV28	TRBJ2-7	CASSSAGTSGLGQYF
TRBV10-3	TRBJ2-7	CAISDPLTGQDEQYF
TRBV4-3	TRBJ1-5	CASSQDRNSNQPQHF
TRBV5-1	TRBJ1-1	CASRGGTGSSGTEAFF
TRBV19	TRBJ1-5	CASRWDSSSNQPQHF
TRBV21-1	TRBJ2-7	CASNRDFYEQYF
TRBV10-2	TRBJ2-1	CASSELPRLRGNEQFF
TRBV9	TRBJ2-1	CASSVMIAGGQNEQFF
TRBV6-5	TRBJ2-2	CASKSAAGNTGELFF
TRBV7-2	TRBJ1-1	CASSLIPGGGSEAFF
TRBV7-9	TRBJ1-4	CASSSPGTGFEKLFF